The TCR beta chain described here comes from a study of T cell responses to AZD1222 COVID-19 vaccine. Study results and caveats: Vaccination with two AZD1222 doses was followed by a rise in Spike-specific TCR breadth and depth. The study sampled repertoires only after the peak T cell response. Dominant CD4 TCR responses targeted spike regions 160-218 and 743-854.

This table comes from immunoSEQ multiplex PCR, and its TCRdb copy is limited to in-frame clones, with some not included. The table includes 150,000 to 170,000 clones, around 90% detected once. Concerning this clone itself: Its antigen is unknown.

The CDR3 contains 15 residues. Germline CDR1 reads SGHAT; CDR2 reads FQNNGV. V shed 6 bases and J 7 bases; nucleotides not matched to a gene: 13. The rearrangement joins TRBV11-2 to TRBJ2-3; 7 bases match TRBD2. The sequence was collected from an adult in good health. The material was peripheral blood, obtained on day 0 of AZD1222 vaccination. This CDR3 reads CASSHRGTIPNTQYF. The DNA for the CDR3 is TGTGCCAGCAGTCATCGTGGGACTATCCCTAATACGCAGTATTTT.